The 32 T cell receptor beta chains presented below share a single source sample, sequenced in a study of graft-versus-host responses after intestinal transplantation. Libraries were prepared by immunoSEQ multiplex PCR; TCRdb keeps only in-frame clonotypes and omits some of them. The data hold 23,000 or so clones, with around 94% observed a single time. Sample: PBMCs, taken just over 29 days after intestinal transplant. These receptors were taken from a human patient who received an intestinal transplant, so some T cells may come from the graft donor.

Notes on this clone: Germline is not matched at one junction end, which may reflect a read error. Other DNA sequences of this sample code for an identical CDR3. The CDR3 loop reads CASSLVGRGTDTQYF. CDR3 DNA sequence: TGTGCCAGCAGCTTAGTTGGCAGGGGCACAGATACACAGTATTTT. The chain joins TRBV7-2 to TRBJ2-3; possibly TRBD1 for D (6 bases). This CDR3 is built from 15 residues. Looked up from germline, CDR1 is SGHTA and CDR2 is FQGNSA.

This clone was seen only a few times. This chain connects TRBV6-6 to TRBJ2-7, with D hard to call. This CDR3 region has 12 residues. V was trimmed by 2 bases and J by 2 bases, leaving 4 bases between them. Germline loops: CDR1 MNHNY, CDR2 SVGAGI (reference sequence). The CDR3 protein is CASSYTAYEQYF. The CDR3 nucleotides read TGTGCCAGCAGTTACACCGCCTACGAGCAGTACTTC.

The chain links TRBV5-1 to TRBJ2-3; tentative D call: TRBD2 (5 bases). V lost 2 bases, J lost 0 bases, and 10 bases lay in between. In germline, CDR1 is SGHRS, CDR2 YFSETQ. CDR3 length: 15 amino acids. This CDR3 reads CASSFSGGSTDTQYF. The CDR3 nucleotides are TGCGCCAGCAGCTTTTCCGGAGGAAGCACAGATACGCAGTATTTT.

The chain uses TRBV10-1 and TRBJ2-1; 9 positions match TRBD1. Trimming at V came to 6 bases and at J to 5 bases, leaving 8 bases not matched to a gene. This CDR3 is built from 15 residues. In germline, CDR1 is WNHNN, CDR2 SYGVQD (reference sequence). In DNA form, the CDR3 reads TGCGCCAGCAGCCCGGCCTGGACAGGGGACAATGAGCAGTTCTTC. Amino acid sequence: CASSPAWTGDNEQFF.

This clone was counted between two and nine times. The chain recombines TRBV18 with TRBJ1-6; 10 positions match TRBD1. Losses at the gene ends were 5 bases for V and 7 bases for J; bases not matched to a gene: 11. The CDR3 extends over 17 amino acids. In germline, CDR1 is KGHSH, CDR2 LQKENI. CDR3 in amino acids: CASSMKDRGRWNSPLHF. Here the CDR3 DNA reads TGTGCCAGCTCAATGAAAGACAGGGGGCGATGGAATTCACCCCTCCACTTT.

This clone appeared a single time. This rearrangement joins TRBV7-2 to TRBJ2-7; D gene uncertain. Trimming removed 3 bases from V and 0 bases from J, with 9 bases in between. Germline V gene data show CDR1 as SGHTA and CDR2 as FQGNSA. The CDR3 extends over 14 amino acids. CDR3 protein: CASSFTPRSYEQYF. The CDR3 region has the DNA TGTGCCAGCAGCTTCACCCCCCGCTCCTACGAGCAGTACTTC. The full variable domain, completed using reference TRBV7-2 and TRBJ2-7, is GAGVSQSPSNKVTEKGKDVELRCDPISGHTALYWYRQSLGQGLEFLIYFQGNSAPDKSGLPSDRFSAERTGGSVSTLTIQRTQQEDSAVYLCASSFTPRSYEQYFGPGTRLTVT.

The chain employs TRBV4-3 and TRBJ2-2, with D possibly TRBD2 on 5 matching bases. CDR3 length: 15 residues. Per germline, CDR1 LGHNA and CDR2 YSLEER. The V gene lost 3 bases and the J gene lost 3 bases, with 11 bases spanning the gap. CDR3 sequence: CASSHGERDTGELFF. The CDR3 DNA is TGCGCCAGCAGCCACGGGGAGAGGGACACCGGGGAGCTGTTTTTT.

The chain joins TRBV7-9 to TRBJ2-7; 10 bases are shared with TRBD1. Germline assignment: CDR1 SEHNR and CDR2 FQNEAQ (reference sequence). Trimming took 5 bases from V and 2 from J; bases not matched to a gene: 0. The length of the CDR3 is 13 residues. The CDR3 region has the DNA TGTGCCAGCAGCGGACAGGGGGCCTACGAGCAGTACTTC. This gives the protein CASSGQGAYEQYF.

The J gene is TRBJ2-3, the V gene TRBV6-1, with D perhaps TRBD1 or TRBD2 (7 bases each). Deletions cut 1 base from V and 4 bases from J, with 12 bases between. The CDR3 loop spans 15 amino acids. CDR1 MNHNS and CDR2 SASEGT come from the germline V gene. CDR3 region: CASSEGDSGADTQYF. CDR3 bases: TGTGCCAGCAGTGAAGGGGACAGCGGGGCAGATACGCAGTATTTT.

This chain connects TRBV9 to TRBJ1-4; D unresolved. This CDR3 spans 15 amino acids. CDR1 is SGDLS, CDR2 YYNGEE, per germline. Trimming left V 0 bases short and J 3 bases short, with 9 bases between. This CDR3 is CASSVVAGANEKLFF. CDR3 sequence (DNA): TGTGCCAGCAGCGTAGTTGCCGGGGCTAATGAAAAACTGTTTTTT.

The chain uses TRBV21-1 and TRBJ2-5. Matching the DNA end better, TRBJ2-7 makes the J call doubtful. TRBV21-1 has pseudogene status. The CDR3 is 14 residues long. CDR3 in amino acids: CASSKGRVTYEQYF. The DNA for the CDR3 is TGTGCCAGCAGCAAAGGTAGGGTCACCTACGAGCAGTACTTC.

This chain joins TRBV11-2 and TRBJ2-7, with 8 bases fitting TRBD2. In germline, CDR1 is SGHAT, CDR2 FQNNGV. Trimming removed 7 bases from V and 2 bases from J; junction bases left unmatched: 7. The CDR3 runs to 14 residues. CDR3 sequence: CASTYSGSAYEQYF. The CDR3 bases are TGTGCCAGCACCTACAGCGGGAGCGCCTACGAGCAGTACTTC.

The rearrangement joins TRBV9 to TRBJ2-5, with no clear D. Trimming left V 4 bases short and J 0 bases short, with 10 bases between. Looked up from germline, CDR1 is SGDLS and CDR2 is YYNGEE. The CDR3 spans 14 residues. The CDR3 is CASSPEWYQETQYF. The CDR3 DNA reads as TGTGCCAGCAGCCCAGAGTGGTACCAAGAGACCCAGTACTTC.

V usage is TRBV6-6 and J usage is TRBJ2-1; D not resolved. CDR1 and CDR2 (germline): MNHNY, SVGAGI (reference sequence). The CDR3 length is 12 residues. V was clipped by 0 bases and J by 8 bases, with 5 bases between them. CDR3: CASSYSIYEQFF. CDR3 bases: TGTGCCAGCAGTTACTCGATATATGAGCAGTTCTTC.

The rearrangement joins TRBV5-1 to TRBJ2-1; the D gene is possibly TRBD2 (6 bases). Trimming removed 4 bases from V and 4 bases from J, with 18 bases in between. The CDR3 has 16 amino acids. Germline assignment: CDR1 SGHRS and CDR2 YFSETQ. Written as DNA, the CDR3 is TGCGCCAGCAGCCCCGGGGGAGAAACCTATTACAATGAGCAGTTCTTC. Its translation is CASSPGGETYYNEQFF.

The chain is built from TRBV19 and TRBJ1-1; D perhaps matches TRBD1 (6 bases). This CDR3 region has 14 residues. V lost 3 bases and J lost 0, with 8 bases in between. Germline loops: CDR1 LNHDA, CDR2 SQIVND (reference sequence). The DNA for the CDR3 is TGTGCCAGTAGTATTCGGGGGCTGAACACTGAAGCTTTCTTT. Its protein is CASSIRGLNTEAFF.

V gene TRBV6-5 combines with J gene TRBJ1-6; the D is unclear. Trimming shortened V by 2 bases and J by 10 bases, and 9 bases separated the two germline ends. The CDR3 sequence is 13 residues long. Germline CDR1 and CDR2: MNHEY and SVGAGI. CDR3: CASSYGGGSPLHF. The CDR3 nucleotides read TGTGCCAGCAGTTACGGCGGTGGGTCACCCCTCCACTTT.

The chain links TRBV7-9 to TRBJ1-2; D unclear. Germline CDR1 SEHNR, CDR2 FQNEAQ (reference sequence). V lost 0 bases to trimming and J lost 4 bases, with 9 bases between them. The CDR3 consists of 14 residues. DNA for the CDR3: TGTGCCAGCAGCTTAGCGACCACCATCTATGGCTACACCTTC. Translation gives CASSLATTIYGYTF.

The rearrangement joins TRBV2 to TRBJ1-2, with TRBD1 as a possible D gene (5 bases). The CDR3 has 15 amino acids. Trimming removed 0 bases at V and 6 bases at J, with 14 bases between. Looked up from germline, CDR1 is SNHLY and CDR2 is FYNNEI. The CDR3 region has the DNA TGTGCCAGCAGTGAAGCGCTTAGGGGAGTGGATGGCTACACCTTC. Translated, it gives CASSEALRGVDGYTF. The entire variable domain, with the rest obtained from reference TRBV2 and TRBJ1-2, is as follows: EPEVTQTPSHQVTQMGQEVILRCVPISNHLYFYWYRQILGQKVEFLVSFYNNEISEKSEIFDDQFSVERPDGSNFTLKIRSTKLEDSAMYFCASSEALRGVDGYTFGSGTRLTVV.

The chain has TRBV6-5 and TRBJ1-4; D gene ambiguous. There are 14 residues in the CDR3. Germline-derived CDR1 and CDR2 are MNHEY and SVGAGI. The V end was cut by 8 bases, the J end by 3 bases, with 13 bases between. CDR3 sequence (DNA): TGTGCCAGCTCACGGCAGGCTTCTAATGAAAAACTGTTTTTT. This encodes CASSRQASNEKLFF.

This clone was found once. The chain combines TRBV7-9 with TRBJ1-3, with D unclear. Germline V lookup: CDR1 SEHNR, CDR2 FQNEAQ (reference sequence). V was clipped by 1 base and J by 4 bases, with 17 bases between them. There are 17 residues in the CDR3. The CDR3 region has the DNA TGTGCCAGCAGCTTAGGTGCTCCGGGGTTCCCGGGAAACACCATATATTTT. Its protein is CASSLGAPGFPGNTIYF.

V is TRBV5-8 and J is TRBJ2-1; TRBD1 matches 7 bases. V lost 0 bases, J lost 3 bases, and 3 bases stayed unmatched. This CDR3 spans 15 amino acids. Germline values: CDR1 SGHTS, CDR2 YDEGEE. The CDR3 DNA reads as TGTGCCAGCAGCTTGGAGAGGGGGCACTACAATGAGCAGTTCTTC. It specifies CASSLERGHYNEQFF.

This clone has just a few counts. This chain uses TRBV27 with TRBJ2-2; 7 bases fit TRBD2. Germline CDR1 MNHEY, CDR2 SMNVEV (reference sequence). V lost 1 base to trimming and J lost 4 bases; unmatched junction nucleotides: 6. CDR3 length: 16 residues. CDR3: CASSLFLGGSTGELFF. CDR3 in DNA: TGTGCCAGCAGTTTATTTTTGGGGGGGAGCACCGGGGAGCTGTTTTTT.

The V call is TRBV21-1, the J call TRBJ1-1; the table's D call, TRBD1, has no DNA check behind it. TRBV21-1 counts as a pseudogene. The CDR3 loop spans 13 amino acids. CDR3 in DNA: TGTGCCAGCAGCGTCCACAGGGGGGGTGAAGCTTTCTTT. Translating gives CASSVHRGGEAFF.

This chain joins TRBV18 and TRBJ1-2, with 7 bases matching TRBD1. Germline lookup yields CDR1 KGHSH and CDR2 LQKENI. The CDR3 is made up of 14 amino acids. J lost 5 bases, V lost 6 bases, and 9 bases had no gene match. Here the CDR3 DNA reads TGTGCCAGCTCGCGTCGACAGGGCTCATATGGCTACACCTTC. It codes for CASSRRQGSYGYTF. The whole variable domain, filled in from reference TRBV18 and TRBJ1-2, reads NAGVMQNPRHLVRRRGQEARLRCSPMKGHSHVYWYRQLPEEGLKFMVYLQKENIIDESGMPKERFSAEFPKEGPSILRIQQVVRGDSAAYFCASSRRQGSYGYTFGSGTRLTVV.

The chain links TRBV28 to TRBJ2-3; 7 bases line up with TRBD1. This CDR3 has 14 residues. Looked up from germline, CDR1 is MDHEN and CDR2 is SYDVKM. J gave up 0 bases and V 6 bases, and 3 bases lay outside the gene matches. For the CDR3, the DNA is TGTGCCAGCAGCCGGGACAGTAGCACAGATACGCAGTATTTT. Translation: CASSRDSSTDTQYF.

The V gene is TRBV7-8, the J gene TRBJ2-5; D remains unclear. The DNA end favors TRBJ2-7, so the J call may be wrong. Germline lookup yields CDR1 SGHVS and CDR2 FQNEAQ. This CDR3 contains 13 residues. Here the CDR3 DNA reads TGTGCCAGCAGCTTACAGGTCAGCTACGAGCAGTACTTC. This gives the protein CASSLQVSYEQYF.

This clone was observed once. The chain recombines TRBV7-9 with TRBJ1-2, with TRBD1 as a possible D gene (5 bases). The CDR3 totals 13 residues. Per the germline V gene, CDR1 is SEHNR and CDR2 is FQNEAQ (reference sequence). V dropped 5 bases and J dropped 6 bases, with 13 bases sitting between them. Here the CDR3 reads CASSGQGRDGYTF. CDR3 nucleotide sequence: TGTGCCAGCAGCGGGCAAGGCAGGGATGGCTACACCTTC.

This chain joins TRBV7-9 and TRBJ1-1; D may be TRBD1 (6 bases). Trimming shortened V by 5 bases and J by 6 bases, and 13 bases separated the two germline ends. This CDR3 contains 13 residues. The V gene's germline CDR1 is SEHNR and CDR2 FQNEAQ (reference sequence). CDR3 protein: CASSRDRFPEAFF. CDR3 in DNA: TGTGCCAGCAGCCGTGACAGGTTTCCTGAAGCTTTCTTT.

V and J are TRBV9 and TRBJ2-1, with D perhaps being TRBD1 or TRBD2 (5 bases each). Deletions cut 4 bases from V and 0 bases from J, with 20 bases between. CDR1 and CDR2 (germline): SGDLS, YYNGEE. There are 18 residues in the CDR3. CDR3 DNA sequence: TGTGCCAGCAGCCGAGGTGGGACGGGATTGAGCTCCTACAATGAGCAGTTCTTC. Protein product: CASSRGGTGLSSYNEQFF.

This CDR3 is CASSLGQTLGGYTF. The CDR3 coding sequence is TGTGCCAGCAGCTTAGGCCAGACTTTGGGGGGCTACACCTTC. The genes are TRBV7-2 and TRBJ1-2; no firm D call. The ends were cut back, 1 base at V and 8 bases at J, with 14 bases in the middle. The CDR3 is 14 amino acids. CDR1 is SGHTA and CDR2 is FQGNSA in the germline V gene.

Written as DNA, the CDR3 is TGTGCCTGGAGTGGCGGGAGCTACGAGCAGTACTTC. It encodes CAWSGGSYEQYF. The genes are TRBV30 and TRBJ2-7; 7 bases match TRBD2. Germline CDR1 is GTSNPN and CDR2 is SVGIG (reference sequence). The CDR3 contains 12 residues. With V trimmed by 1 base and J by 3 bases, 0 bases remained unmatched.